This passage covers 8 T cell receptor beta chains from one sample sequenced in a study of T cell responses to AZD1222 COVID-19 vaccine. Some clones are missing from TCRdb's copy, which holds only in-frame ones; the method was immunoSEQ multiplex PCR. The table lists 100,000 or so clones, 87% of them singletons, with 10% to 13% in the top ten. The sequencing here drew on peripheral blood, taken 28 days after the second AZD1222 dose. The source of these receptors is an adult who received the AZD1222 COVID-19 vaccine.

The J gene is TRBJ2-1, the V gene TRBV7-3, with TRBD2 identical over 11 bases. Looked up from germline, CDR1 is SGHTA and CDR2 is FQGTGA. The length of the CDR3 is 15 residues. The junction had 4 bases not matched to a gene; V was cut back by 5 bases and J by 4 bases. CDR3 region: CASSQGLAAYNEQFF. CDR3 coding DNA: TGTGCCAGCAGCCAGGGACTAGCGGCTTACAATGAGCAGTTCTTC. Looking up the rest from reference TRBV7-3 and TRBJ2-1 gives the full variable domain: GAGVSQTPSNKVTEKGKYVELRCDPISGHTALYWYRQSLGQGPEFLIYFQGTGAADDSGLPNDRFFAVRPEGSVSTLKIQRTERGDSAVYLCASSQGLAAYNEQFFGPGTRLTVL.

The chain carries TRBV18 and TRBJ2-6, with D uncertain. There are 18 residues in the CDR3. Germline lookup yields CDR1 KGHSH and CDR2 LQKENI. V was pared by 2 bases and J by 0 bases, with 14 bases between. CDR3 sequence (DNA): TGTGCCAGCTCACCAAGGGCCGTGATCAGCTCTGGGGCCAACGTCCTGACTTTC. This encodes CASSPRAVISSGANVLTF. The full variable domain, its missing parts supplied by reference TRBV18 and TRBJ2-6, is NAGVMQNPRHLVRRRGQEARLRCSPMKGHSHVYWYRQLPEEGLKFMVYLQKENIIDESGMPKERFSAEFPKEGPSILRIQQVVRGDSAAYFCASSPRAVISSGANVLTFGAGSRLTVL.

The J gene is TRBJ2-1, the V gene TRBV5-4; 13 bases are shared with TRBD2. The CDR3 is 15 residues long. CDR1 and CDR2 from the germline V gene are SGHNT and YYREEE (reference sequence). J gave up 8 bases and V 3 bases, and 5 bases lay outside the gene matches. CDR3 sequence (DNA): TGTGCCAGCAGCTCCCGGACTAGCGGGGGCTATGAGCAGTTCTTC. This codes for CASSSRTSGGYEQFF.

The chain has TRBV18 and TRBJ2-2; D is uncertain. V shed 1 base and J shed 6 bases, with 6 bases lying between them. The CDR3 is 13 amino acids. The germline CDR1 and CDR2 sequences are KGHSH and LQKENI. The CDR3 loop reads CASSPRGPGELFF. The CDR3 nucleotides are TGTGCCAGCTCACCACGGGGTCCCGGGGAGCTGTTTTTT. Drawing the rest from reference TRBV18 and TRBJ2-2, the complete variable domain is NAGVMQNPRHLVRRRGQEARLRCSPMKGHSHVYWYRQLPEEGLKFMVYLQKENIIDESGMPKERFSAEFPKEGPSILRIQQVVRGDSAAYFCASSPRGPGELFFGEGSRLTVL.

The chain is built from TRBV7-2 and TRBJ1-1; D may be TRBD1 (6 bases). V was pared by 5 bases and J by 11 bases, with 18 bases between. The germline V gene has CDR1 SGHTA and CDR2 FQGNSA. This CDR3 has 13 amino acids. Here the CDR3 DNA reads TGTGCCAGCAGCCGTAGGTCATGGGGGCCGGCTTTCTTT. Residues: CASSRRSWGPAFF.

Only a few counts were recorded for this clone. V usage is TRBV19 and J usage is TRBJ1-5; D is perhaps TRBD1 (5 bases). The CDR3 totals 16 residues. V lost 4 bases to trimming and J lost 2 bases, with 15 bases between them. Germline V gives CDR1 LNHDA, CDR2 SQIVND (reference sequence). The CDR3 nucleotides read TGTGCCAGTAGTACCTCCCAGGGATTAGGCAATCAGCCCCAGCATTTT. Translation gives CASSTSQGLGNQPQHF.

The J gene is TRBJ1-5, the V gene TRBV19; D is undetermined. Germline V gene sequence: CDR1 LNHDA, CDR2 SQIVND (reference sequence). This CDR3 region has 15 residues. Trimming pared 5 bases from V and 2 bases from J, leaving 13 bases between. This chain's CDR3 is CASSSRGRGNQPQHF. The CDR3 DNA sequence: TGTGCCAGTAGTTCCCGTGGACGGGGCAATCAGCCCCAGCATTTT.

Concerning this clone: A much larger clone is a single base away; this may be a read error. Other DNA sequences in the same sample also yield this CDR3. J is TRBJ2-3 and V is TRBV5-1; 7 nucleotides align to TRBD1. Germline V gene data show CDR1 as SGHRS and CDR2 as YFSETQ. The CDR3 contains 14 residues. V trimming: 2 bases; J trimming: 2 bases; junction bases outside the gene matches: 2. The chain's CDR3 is CASSFGQDTDTQYF. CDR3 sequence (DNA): TGCGCCAGCAGCTTCGGACAGGACACAGATACGCAGTATTTT.